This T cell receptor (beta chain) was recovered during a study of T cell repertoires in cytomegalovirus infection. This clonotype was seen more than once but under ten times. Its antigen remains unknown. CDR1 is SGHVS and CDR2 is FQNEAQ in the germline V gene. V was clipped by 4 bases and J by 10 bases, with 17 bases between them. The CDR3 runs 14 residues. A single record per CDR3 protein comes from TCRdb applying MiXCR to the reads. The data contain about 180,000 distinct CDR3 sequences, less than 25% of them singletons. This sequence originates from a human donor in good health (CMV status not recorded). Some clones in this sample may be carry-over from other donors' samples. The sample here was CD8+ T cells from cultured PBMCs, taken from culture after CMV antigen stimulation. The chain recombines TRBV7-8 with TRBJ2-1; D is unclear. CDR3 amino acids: CASSSPPFPREQFF. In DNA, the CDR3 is TGTGCCAGCAGCTCCCCCCCGTTCCCCAGAGAGCAGTTCTTC.